Listed here are 2 T cell receptor beta chains from one sample, sequenced in a study of T cells in Graves' hyperthyroidism and ophthalmopathy. TCR beta CDR3 regions were amplified from RNA transcripts. An initial round of RT-PCR targeting the TCR CDR3 relied on the HTBI primer set. TCRdb independently ran MiXCR on the multiplex PCR reads; one entry per CDR3 protein. There are about 420,000 distinct CDR3 sequences in the sample; approximately 14% occur only once, and 7.5% to 9% lies in the top ten. Sequenced input: blood. Source of these receptors: a woman aged 18-29 years with Graves' hyperthyroidism.

The sample holds many counts of this clonotype. This chain uses TRBV19 with TRBJ1-1, with 9 bases identical to TRBD1. The CDR3 extends over 14 amino acids. J was trimmed by 1 base and V by 7 bases; bases with no gene match: 4. The germline CDR1 and CDR2 sequences are LNHDA and SQIVND (reference sequence). Written as DNA, the CDR3 is TGTGCCAGTACCAAGGACAGGGGGAACACTGAAGCTTTCTTT. Protein: CASTKDRGNTEAFF.

Many counts were recorded for this clonotype. V is TRBV7-9 and J is TRBJ2-7; D might be TRBD2 (6 bases). Germline CDR1 SEHNR, CDR2 FQNEAQ (reference sequence). The V and J ends lost 6 bases and 6 bases respectively, with 15 bases between them. The CDR3 covers 13 residues. This CDR3 reads CASSRGTPLEQYF. CDR3 nucleotides: TGTGCCAGCAGTCGCGGGACCCCCCTCGAGCAGTACTTC.